A selection of T cell receptor beta chains follows, all from one sample in a study of graft-versus-host responses after intestinal transplantation. Sequencing was performed with immunoSEQ multiplex PCR; in TCRdb, only in-frame clones are kept and a portion is missing. The table records 62,000 or so clones, about 87% of them present only once. This sample comprised PBMCs, obtained 26 days after transplant. Source of these receptors: a human patient who received an intestinal transplant, so some T cells may come from the graft donor. Both conserved end residues are part of each CDR3. A D gene is named only where the DNA matches it firmly. The listing skips clone size in some rows; elsewhere it reads once, few, many or a size class.

j_call	v_call	clone_size	d_call	cdr3_nt	cdr3_aa
TRBJ1-2	TRBV19	-	TRBD1	TGTGCCAGTAGTATCAGGGACAGGTCTAACTATGGCTACACCTTC	CASSIRDRSNYGYTF
TRBJ2-2	TRBV7-6	-	-	TGTGCCAGCAGCTTAAGTTTGGGAGCCGGGGAGCTGTTTTTT	CASSLSLGAGELFF
TRBJ1-2	TRBV9	-	-	TGTGCCAGCAGCGCGGACAGCTATGGCTACACCTTC	CASSADSYGYTF
TRBJ1-2	TRBV2	-	TRBD1	TGTGCCAGCAGTGGGGACAGGGGTAACTATGGCTACACCTTC	CASSGDRGNYGYTF
TRBJ2-7	TRBV28	-	-	TGTGCCAGCAGTTTAGGCCGGTACTACGAGCAGTACTTC	CASSLGRYYEQYF
TRBJ2-3	TRBV2	-	-	TGTGCCAGCAGTGATCTGGCTAGCGAGGGGGATACGCAGTATTTT	CASSDLASEGDTQYF
TRBJ1-1	TRBV6-4	-	-	TGTGCCAGCAGTGAGGGGGCGAACACTGAAGCTTTCTTT	CASSEGANTEAFF
TRBJ1-2	TRBV9	-	TRBD1	TGTGCCAGCAGCGTAGGAGACAGGGTTGGCTATGGCTACACCTTC	CASSVGDRVGYGYTF
TRBJ2-1	TRBV27	-	TRBD2	TGTGCCAGCAGTCCGACTAGCGGGAGTAAGTACAATGAGCAGTTCTTC	CASSPTSGSKYNEQFF
TRBJ1-5	TRBV19	-	TRBD1	TGTGCCAGTAGTATTGTTTGGGACAGGGTCTTAAATCAGCCCCAGCATTTT	CASSIVWDRVLNQPQHF
TRBJ2-7	TRBV5-4	-	TRBD1	TGTGCCAGCAGCATTTCGGGACAGGGATCCTACGAGCAGTACTTC	CASSISGQGSYEQYF
TRBJ2-7	TRBV9	-	TRBD1	TGTGCCAGCAGCGCCGGGACAGGGGGATACGAGCAGTACTTC	CASSAGTGGYEQYF
TRBJ2-5	TRBV4-3	-	-	TGCGCCAGCAGCCAAGCTCAGGGATTCACTGAGACCCAGTACTTC	CASSQAQGFTETQYF
TRBJ2-1	TRBV7-9	few	-	TGTGCCAGCAGCTCCACCGAGACAGATGAGCAGTTCTTC	CASSSTETDEQFF
TRBJ2-7	TRBV25-1	-	-	TGTGCCAGCAGTGAATCGCACAGGTCCTACGAGCAGTACTTC	CASSESHRSYEQYF
TRBJ2-3	TRBV18	-	TRBD1	TGTGCCAGCTCACCGACACAGGGGAGAGGAGATACGCAGTATTTT	CASSPTQGRGDTQYF
TRBJ2-2	TRBV14	-	-	TGTGCCAGCAGCCAAACGCGGGCGAATCTCCCAGGGGAGCTGTTTTTT	CASSQTRANLPGELFF
TRBJ2-7	TRBV28	few	TRBD1	TGTGCCAGCAGTCTCGGACAGGGCTCCTACGAGCAGTACTTC	CASSLGQGSYEQYF